This TCR beta chain was sequenced during a study of cytomegalovirus exposure and HLA in healthy donors listed by TCRdb under 2017. The study in broad terms: In an earlier analysis of approximately 640 of the donors, about 260 Gb of sequence data and 120 million or so unique TCR beta sequences from 150 million to 200 million T cells were reported. The study used immunosequencing to profile the T cell repertoires of approximately 640 subjects and linked those repertoires to cytomegalovirus serostatus. In addition to the first cohort of several hundred subjects, a separate validation cohort of over 90 different subjects was used. Roughly 5 DR-DQ haplotypes were handled as single units for association and clustering, since linkage in the cohort was strong. To predict cytomegalovirus infection status, the study combined high-throughput TCR immunosequencing, statistical association of individual TCRs with disease status, and machine learning. On average, roughly 200,000 unique TCR beta nucleotide sequences were sequenced per donor among some 420 genotyped donors of the cohort, with around 19% of those sequences being non-productive. The study aimed to test whether cataloging public T cell receptors could reveal signatures of past pathogen exposure. Typing coverage differed by locus: A, B, C, DRB1 and DQB1 were typed in roughly 620-630 donors, DQA1 in 500 to 550, DPA1 in approximately 600, and DPB1 in 472. Donor age, sex, ethnicity and CMV serostatus were compiled together with the repertoire data. Of the approximately 400 genotyped donors, 65% to 90% fell in the genetic ancestry cluster associated with self-reported Caucasian donors. All discovery cohort repertoires had been generated on a single sequencing platform. In the later analysis, no new phenotypic data were used to find candidate immune exposures; instead, reliance was placed on TCR beta sequences and their occurrence across donors. Both class I and class II loci were covered by HLA typing, at four-digit resolution. In a later analysis, previously published TCR beta repertoires from several hundred donors were re-analyzed and high-resolution HLA genotyping was added so that TCR occurrence patterns could be studied. Genome-wide SNP genotypes for about 65% of the 666 donors were used in a later genetic analysis, which treated that subset as a discovery cohort. An early release that covered some 640 HLA-typed donors contained approximately 300 gigabases of sequencing data and some 87 million unique TCR sequences. An earlier analysis of 587 of the donors applied high-throughput TCR beta sequencing to assess whether each TCR beta V gene segment acted as functional or pseudogenic.

CDR1 MNHNS and CDR2 SASEGT were looked up in the germline V gene. Trimming costs V 10 bases and J 4 bases, and their ends lie 19 bases apart. The CDR3, from cysteine to phenylalanine, totals 14 residues. This entry keeps only the CDR3 DNA: 42 bases, framed from base 1. General study outcomes and caveats: The presence/absence analyses assumed that sequencing depth was roughly uniform across donors, and that assumption may not be true. Some IMGT-functional V segments, including TRBV6-2 and TRBV6-3, could not be told apart with the 87-base-pair reads, so those segments were excluded. Specific HLA alleles were associated with about 17,000 TCR beta sequences at a false discovery rate of 0.05 in a later analysis. Correlated functional status among segregating V segments might reflect linkage disequilibrium, but an unknown experimental factor could not be ruled out. In a later genetic analysis, a missense DCLRE1C variant was associated with V-gene and J-gene trimming of TCR beta chains, and the association was replicated in an independent cohort. Strong co-occurrence of HLA alleles, especially DR and DQ, made assigning TCR associations to individual alleles difficult. A later genetic analysis reported fewer N-insertions in productive TCRs among donors in an Asian-associated ancestry cluster than the roughly 690-donor mean. In an earlier analysis of around 600 of the donors, most TCR beta V segments appeared in productive rearrangements about 87% or about 30% of the time, broadly matching IMGT annotations. Immune exposure information for the cohort was limited to CMV serostatus. A later analysis found that HLA-associated TCR beta chains were more clonally expanded and had lower generation probabilities than equally common non-associated chains. HLA typing was unavailable for some donors at each locus, so association tests used only the typed subset. The classifier was reported to diagnose cytomegalovirus status with high specificity and sensitivity in both the original and validation cohorts. According to the authors, the approach could potentially be generalized to other disease states and immunological phenotypes. The sequencing pipeline was judged likely to have produced a cluster of highly shared sequence variants as a technical artifact. A further reported finding was that TCR beta sequences accurately predicted the HLA-A and HLA-B alleles for most subjects in the first cohort. In a later analysis, several top co-occurrence clusters were reported to appear linked to parvovirus B19, influenza, CMV and Epstein-Barr virus. The study listed 150 to 200 TCR beta chains as associated with cytomegalovirus. In a later analysis, most CMV-associated TCR beta chains were found to appear HLA-restricted, with HLA associations seemingly driven largely by CMV exposure. In a later analysis, TCR association rates were found to vary across HLA loci, with the most associated TCRs seen for DRB1 alleles and the fewest for HLA-C alleles. The earlier analysis of a few hundred of the donors excluded 15 to 20 rarely observed V segments, including chromosome 9 orphons, because counts were too low. The cohort was sequenced for TCR beta chains only, and without alpha or paired-chain data the features that could be detected were limited. Most TCR sequences were seen in very few donors, while some public TCRs were found in many individuals. In vitro tests confirmed that three of the cytomegalovirus-associated TCR beta chains recognize cytomegalovirus antigens.

In total, 500 to 700 healthy bone marrow donors made up the cohort. Cohort members were all nominally healthy when sampled, although unrecorded immune exposures were likely present. The donor tested CMV seronegative, placing the donor among the 350 to 400 seronegative members of the cohort. Each donor provided a peripheral blood sample, and peripheral blood mononuclear cells were used for TCR beta sequencing. Genomic DNA extraction from the blood cell samples was performed with the Qiagen DNeasy Blood Extraction Kit. Receptor libraries were prepared by the immunoSEQ multiplex PCR assay. For the multiplex PCR, a mixture combining 60 forward primers for TCR Vbeta segments and 13 reverse primers for TCR Jbeta segments was used. The CDR3 region of rearranged TCR beta genes was amplified from genomic DNA by a multiplex PCR assay. Amplified TCR beta libraries were sequenced as 87-base-pair reads on the Illumina HiSeq System. The study's processing was this. A later analysis counted around 72 million unique TCR beta chains across the 666 repertoires, and 9 million to 14 million of these chains were shared by at least two donors. Raw reads were error-corrected and collapsed into unique sequences by a nearest-neighbor algorithm in which closely related sequences were merged to remove PCR and sequencing errors. Alignment of CDR3 sequences to IMGT reference sequences was used to assign V, D and J gene segments. Each retained sequence needed at least a six-nucleotide match to both a V gene segment and a J gene segment. A rearrangement counted as productive if the CDR3 had no stop codons and remained in frame with V and J, and every other rearrangement counted as non-productive. CDR3 was defined by IMGT convention, running from the second conserved V-encoded cysteine to the conserved J-encoded phenylalanine. The earlier analysis of about 610 of the donors excluded sequences that lacked an unambiguous match to a single V gene segment. An earlier analysis of roughly 590 of the donors called V segments functional above 56.7% productive rearrangements and segregating when the between-donor standard deviation exceeded 5%. A statistical classification framework was built for diagnosing cytomegalovirus status from the catalog of TCR beta chain sequences. V and J gene assignment, in a later analysis, came from comparing TCR nucleotide sequences with IMGT/GENE-DB human TR gene sequences. Using the TCRdist pipeline, a later analysis assigned CDR3 sequences along with most-parsimonious VDJ recombination scenarios. A later analysis defined each TCR beta chain by its CDR3 amino acid sequence plus V-gene family, and excluded reads lacking a unique V-gene family. To address suspected cross-contamination and a sequencing artifact, a later analysis removed around 600 highly shared, low-generation-probability nucleotide sequences. In a later analysis, a clonal expansion index for each public chain was calculated from normalized within-repertoire ranks of inferred template counts. A later analysis computed generation probabilities with a VDJ recombination model fitted to out-of-frame rearrangements, and checked the results against IGoR. A later analysis scored TCR-TCR, TCR-HLA and TCR-CMV co-occurrence with hypergeometric tests, applying a repertoire-size bias correction to TCR pairs. False discovery rates were estimated in a later analysis by permuting HLA or CMV assignments 20 times. In a later analysis, co-occurring TCRs were grouped using DBSCAN, with TCRdist sequence similarity added in when clustering inside HLA-allele-positive subsets. Repertoires with fewer than 30,000 or more than 120,000 public chains, plus five repertoires with anomalous nucleotide sharing, were excluded from co-occurrence clustering. TCRdb retrieved this table from immuneACCESS and kept in-frame rearrangements only. Not all clones are present; in checked studies, unresolved V genes account for under half, and no reason is known for the remainder. V, J and clone size were drawn from that table, and D and trimming were deduced from the DNA. Present in this sample are under 250,000 clones, 75% to 85% of which were seen just once. The ten top clones hold approximately 2.2% of the sample.

This clone was recorded only once. Its antigen target is currently unknown. No qualities accompany the bases; no much larger clone lies one base away. In this chain, TRBV6-1 is recombined with TRBJ1-1, with a tentative D gene TRBD1 over 6 matching bases. Specimen: PBMCs. The clonotype was recovered from a woman aged 45-60 years in good health and CMV-seronegative. The nucleotide sequence is given as TGTGCCACTACACAGGGTGGGTTGCGCACTGAAGCTTTCTTT. It is translated as CATTQGGLRTEAFF.